The entry below describes one T cell receptor (beta chain). These data originate in a study of PD-1 blockade in mismatch repair-deficient tumors. The overall study: Patients had 12 mismatch repair-deficient cancer types, all previously treated and progressing.

Profiling relied on immunoSEQ multiplex PCR, and the TCRdb table lists in-frame clones only, not all of them. This repertoire shows about 120,000 clones, around three quarters found once; its top ten account for roughly 4.5%. The CDR3 consists of 12 residues. CDR1 SGDLS and CDR2 YYNGEE come from the germline V gene. The ends were cut back, 5 bases at V and 9 bases at J, with 12 bases in the middle. V is TRBV9 and J is TRBJ2-1, with D tentatively TRBD1 or TRBD2 (7 bases each). The clonotype was recovered from an adult with mismatch repair-deficient cancer. The sequences come from peripheral blood, collected approximately 14 months after starting pembrolizumab. The CDR3 sequence is CASSPGGAEQFF. Written as DNA, the CDR3 is TGTGCCAGCAGTCCAGGGGGGGCTGAGCAGTTCTTC.